This T cell receptor (beta chain) comes out of a study of response to subunit inactivated influenza vaccine listed by TCRdb under 2018. Regarding the study in general: To follow how T cells responded to a trivalent subunit inactivated influenza vaccine, the researchers relied on deep quantitative profiling of the T cell receptor repertoire. Broad study findings and their caveats: The authors proposed that each seasonal influenza vaccination may bring in only a limited number of new T cells.

This clonotype has just a few counts. The antigen it recognizes is unknown. Base qualities are not recorded, but no much larger clone differs from it by a single base. Via the germline V gene (reference sequence), CDR1 is SEHNR and CDR2 FQNEAQ. The CDR3 contains 17 residues, cysteine and phenylalanine counted. The DNA shown is the 51-base CDR3, in frame from base 1. Trimming costs V 2 bases and J 2 bases, and their ends lie 19 bases apart. Library preparation used RT-PCR. The sample was run on an Illumina HiSeq 2500. TCRdb redid the processing of the public reads, applying fastp at Q25 and MiXCR, and retained in-frame beta chains. Identical CDR3 proteins give one entry, which carries the most common genes and DNA. The sample records 550,000 to 600,000 distinct CDR3 sequences, roughly 12% of which are singletons. Roughly 10% of the sample is held by the ten biggest clonotypes.

The specimen comprised PBMCs from blood, sampled on the day of vaccination. The TCR sequence derives from a man aged 45 to 65 who received an inactivated influenza vaccine. Donor details come from another sample of the same person, matched by shared clones. The sequence is built from TRBV7-9 and TRBJ2-7, and perhaps TRBD2 as D gene, on 6 matching bases. In nucleotides, the sequence is TGTGCCAGCAGCTTACCCCGGGGGTCGGGACTGACCTACGAGCAGTACTTC. This translates into CASSLPRGSGLTYEQYF.